This TCR beta chain was sequenced for a study of blood T cell repertoires in COVID-19. For the study at large: Specimens from acute and convalescent COVID-19 originated in the United States, Italy and Spain. From T cells, B-cell-depleted T cells, or PBMCs came the material, which was cDNA or gDNA.

Authors' methods: Nucleated cell counts were estimated from reference gene primer amplification. TCRdb's copy holds only in-frame clones and misses some; the assay was immunoSEQ multiplex PCR. V, J and clone size were drawn from that table, and D and trimming were deduced from the DNA. Seen here are fewer than 200,000 clones, 80% to 90% observed once, and the top ten hold around 8.6%. From germline, CDR1 is SGDLS and CDR2 YYNGEE. V lost 0 bases, J lost 3 bases, and 2 bases stayed unmatched. The CDR3 consists of 15 residues. The sample consisted of peripheral blood. This clonotype was obtained from a man aged 50 to 59 with active or convalescent COVID-19. The chain is built from TRBV9 and TRBJ1-4; 7 nucleotides align to TRBD1. CDR3 in DNA: TGTGCCAGCAGCGTAGCGACAGGGCCTAATGAAAAACTGTTTTTT. Its translation: CASSVATGPNEKLFF.